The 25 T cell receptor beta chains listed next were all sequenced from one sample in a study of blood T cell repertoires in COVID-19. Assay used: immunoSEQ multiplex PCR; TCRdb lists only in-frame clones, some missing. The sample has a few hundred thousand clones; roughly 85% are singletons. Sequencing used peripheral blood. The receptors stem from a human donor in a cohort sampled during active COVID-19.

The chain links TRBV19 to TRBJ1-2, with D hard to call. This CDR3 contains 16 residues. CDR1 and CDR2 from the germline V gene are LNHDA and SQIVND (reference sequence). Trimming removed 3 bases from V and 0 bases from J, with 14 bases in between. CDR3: CASSIGRDLPNYGYTF. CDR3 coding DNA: TGTGCCAGTAGTATCGGTCGCGATCTACCTAACTATGGCTACACCTTC.

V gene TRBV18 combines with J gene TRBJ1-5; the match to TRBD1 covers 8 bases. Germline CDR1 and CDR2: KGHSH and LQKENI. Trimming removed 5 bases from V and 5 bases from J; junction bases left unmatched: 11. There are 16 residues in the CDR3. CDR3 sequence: CASSAGQGGLHQPQHF. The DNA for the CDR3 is TGTGCCAGCTCAGCTGGACAGGGCGGTTTACATCAGCCCCAGCATTTT.

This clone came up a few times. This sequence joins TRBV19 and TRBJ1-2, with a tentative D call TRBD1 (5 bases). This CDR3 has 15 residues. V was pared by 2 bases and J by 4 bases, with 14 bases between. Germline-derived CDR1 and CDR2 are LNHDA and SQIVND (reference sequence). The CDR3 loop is CASSIIRVACYGYTF. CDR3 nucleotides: TGTGCCAGTAGTATAATCAGGGTAGCTTGCTATGGCTACACCTTC.

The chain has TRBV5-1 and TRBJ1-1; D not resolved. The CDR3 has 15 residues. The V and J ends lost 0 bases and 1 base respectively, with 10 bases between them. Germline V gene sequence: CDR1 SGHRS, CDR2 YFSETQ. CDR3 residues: CASSLGASENTEAFF. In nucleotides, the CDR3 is TGCGCCAGCAGCTTGGGGGCCTCGGAGAACACTGAAGCTTTCTTT.

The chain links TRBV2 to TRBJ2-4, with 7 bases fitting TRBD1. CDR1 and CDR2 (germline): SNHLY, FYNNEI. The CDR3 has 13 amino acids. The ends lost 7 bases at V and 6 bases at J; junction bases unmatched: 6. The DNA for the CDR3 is TGTGCCAGCAATAAGGGACAGCCAAACATTCAGTACTTC. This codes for CASNKGQPNIQYF.

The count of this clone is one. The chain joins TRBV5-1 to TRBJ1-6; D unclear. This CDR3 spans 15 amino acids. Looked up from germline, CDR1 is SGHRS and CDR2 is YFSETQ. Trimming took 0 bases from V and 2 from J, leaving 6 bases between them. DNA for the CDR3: TGCGCCAGCAGCTTGGGGCAGACCTATAATTCACCCCTCCACTTT. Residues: CASSLGQTYNSPLHF.

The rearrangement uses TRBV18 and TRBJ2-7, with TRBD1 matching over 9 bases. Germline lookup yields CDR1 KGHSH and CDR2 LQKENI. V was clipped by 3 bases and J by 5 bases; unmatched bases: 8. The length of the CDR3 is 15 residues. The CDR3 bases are TGTGCCAGCTCACCCCCGGGACAGGGAAAACACGAGCAGTACTTC. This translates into CASSPPGQGKHEQYF. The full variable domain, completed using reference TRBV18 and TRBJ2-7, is NAGVMQNPRHLVRRRGQEARLRCSPMKGHSHVYWYRQLPEEGLKFMVYLQKENIIDESGMPKERFSAEFPKEGPSILRIQQVVRGDSAAYFCASSPPGQGKHEQYFGPGTRLTVT.

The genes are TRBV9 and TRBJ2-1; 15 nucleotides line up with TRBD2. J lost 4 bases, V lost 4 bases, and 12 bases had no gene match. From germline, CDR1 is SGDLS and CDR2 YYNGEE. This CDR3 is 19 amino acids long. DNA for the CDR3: TGTGCCAGCAGCCCCCACCCTCCGGGACTAGCGGGGGGATACAATGAGCAGTTCTTC. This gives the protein CASSPHPPGLAGGYNEQFF.

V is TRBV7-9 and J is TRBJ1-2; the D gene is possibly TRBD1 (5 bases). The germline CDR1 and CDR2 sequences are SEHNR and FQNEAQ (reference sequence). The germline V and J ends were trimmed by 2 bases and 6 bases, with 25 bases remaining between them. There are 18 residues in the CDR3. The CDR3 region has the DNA TGTGCCAGCAGCTTAAATCGCGGGGCGAGGGCCTTCAGTAATGGCTACACCTTC. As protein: CASSLNRGARAFSNGYTF.

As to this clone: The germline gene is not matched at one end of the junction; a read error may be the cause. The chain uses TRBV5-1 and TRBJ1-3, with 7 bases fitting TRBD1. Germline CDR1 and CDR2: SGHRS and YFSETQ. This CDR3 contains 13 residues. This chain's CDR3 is CASSLGLGDQGDF. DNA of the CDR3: TGCGCCAGCAGCTTGGGCCTCGGGGACCAGGGGGATTTT.

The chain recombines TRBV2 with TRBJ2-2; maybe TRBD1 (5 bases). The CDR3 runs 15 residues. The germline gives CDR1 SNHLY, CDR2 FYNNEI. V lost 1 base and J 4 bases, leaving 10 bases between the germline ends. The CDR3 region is CASSEGQGSTGELFF. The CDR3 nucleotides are TGTGCCAGCAGTGAAGGCCAGGGAAGCACCGGGGAGCTGTTTTTT.

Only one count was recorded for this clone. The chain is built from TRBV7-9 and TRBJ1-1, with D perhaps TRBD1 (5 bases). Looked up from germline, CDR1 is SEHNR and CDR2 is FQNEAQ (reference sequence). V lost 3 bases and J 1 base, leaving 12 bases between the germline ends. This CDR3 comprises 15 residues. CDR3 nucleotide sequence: TGTGCCAGCAGCTTCAGGGTTTTGGGGAACACTGAAGCTTTCTTT. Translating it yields CASSFRVLGNTEAFF.

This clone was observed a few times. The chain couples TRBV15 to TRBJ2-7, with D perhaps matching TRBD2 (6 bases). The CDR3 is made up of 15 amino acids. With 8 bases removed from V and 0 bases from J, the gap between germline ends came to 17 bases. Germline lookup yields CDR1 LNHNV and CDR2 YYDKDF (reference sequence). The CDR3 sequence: CATGRPAGSSYEQYF. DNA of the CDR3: TGTGCCACCGGCCGGCCGGCCGGGAGCTCCTACGAGCAGTACTTC.

The CDR3 loop is CASSLAQGGSTGELFF. The CDR3 DNA reads as TGCGCCAGCAGCTTGGCACAGGGGGGTTCCACCGGGGAGCTGTTTTTT. J is TRBJ2-2 and V is TRBV5-1, with TRBD1 matching over 8 bases. V lost 0 bases, J lost 4 bases, and 5 bases stayed unmatched. CDR3 length equals 16 residues. Germline loops: CDR1 SGHRS, CDR2 YFSETQ.

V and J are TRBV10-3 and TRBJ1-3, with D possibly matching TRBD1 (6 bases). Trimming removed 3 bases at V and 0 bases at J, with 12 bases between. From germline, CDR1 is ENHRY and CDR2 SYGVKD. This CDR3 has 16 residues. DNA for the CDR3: TGTGCCATCAGTGACCCGGACAGCTTCTCTGGAAACACCATATATTTT. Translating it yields CAISDPDSFSGNTIYF.

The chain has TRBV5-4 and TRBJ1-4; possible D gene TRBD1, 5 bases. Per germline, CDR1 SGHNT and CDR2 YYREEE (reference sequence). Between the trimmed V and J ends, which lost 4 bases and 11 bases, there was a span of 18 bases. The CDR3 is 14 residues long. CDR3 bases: TGTGCCAGCAGCCACCCCAGGGATATGGAGAAACTGTTTTTT. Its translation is CASSHPRDMEKLFF. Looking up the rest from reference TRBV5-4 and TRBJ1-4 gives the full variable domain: ETGVTQSPTHLIKTRGQQVTLRCSSQSGHNTVSWYQQALGQGPQFIFQYYREEENGRGNFPPRFSGLQFPNYSSELNVNALELDDSALYLCASSHPRDMEKLFFGSGTQLSVL.

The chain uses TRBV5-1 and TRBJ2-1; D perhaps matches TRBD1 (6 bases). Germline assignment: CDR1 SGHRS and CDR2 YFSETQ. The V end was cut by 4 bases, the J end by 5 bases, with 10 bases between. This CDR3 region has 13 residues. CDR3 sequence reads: CASSGEGDNEQFF. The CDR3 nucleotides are TGCGCCAGCAGCGGTGAGGGGGACAATGAGCAGTTCTTC.

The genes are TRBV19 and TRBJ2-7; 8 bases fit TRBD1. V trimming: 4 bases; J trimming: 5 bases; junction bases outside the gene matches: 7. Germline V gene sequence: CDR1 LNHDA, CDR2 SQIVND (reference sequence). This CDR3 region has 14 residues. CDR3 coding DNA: TGTGCCAGTAGTACCCGGACAGGGCTCAACGAGCAGTACTTC. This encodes CASSTRTGLNEQYF.

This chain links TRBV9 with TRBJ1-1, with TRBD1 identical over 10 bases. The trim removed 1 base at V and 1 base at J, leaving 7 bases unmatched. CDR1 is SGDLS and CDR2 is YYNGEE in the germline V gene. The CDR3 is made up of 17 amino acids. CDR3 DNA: TGTGCCAGCAGCGTAAACCGGGACAGGGGTACGAACACTGAAGCTTTCTTT. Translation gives CASSVNRDRGTNTEAFF.

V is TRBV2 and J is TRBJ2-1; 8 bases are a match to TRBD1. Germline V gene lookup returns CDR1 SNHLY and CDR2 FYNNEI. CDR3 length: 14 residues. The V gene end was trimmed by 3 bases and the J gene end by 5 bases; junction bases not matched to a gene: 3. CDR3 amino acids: CASSDPGQDNEQFF. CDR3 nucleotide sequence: TGTGCCAGCAGTGACCCGGGACAGGACAATGAGCAGTTCTTC.

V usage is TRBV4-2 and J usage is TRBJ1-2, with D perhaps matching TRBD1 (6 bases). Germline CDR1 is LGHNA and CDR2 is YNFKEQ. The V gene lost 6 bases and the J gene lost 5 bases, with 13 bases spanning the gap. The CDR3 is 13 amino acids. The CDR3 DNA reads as TGTGCCAGCAGAGGGGGGGCGGGATATGGCTACACCTTC. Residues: CASRGGAGYGYTF.

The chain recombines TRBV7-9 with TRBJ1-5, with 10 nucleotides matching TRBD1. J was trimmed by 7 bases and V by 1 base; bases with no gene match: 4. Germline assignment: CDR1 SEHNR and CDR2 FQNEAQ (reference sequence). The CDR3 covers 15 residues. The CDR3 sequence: CASSLDGQGGQPQHF. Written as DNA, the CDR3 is TGTGCCAGCAGCTTAGATGGACAGGGGGGACAGCCCCAGCATTTT.

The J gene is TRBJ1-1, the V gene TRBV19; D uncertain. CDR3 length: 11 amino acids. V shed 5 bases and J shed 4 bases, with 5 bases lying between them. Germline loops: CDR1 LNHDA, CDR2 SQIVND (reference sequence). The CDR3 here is CASSGSTEAFF. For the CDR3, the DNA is TGTGCCAGTAGTGGGAGCACTGAAGCTTTCTTT.

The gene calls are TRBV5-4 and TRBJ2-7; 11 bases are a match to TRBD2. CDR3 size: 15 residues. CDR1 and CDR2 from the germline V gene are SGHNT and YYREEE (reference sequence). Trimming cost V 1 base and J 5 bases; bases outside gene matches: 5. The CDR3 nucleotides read TGTGCCAGCAGCTTGAGACTAGCGGGGCGGAACGAGCAGTACTTC. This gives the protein CASSLRLAGRNEQYF.

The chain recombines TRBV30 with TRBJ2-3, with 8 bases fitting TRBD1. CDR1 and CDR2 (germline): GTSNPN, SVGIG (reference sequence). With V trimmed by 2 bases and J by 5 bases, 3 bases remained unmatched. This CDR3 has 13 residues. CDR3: CAWSRDRQDTQYF. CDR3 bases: TGTGCCTGGAGTCGGGACAGGCAAGATACGCAGTATTTT.